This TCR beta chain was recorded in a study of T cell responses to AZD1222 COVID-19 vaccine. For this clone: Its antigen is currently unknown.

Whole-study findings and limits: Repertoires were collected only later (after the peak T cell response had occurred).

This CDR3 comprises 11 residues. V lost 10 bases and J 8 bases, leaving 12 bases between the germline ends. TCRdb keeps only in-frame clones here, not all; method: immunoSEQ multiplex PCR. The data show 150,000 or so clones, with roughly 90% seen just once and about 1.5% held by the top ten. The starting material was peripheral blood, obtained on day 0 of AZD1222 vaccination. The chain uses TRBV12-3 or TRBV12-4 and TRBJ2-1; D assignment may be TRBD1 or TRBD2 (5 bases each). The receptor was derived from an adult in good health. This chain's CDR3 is CAIPSGHEQFF. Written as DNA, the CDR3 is TGTGCCATACCCTCGGGGCATGAGCAGTTCTTC.